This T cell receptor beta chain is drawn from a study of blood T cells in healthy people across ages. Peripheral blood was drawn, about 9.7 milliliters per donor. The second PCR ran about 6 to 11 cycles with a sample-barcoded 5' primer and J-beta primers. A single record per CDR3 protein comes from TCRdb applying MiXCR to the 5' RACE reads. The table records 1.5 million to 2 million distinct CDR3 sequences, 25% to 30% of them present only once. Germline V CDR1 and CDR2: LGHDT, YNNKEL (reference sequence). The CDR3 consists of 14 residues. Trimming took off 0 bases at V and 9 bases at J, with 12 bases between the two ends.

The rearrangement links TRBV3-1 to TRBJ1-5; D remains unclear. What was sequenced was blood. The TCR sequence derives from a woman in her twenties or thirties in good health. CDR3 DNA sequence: TGTGCCAGCAGCCAAGATCGCCAGTCTGGGCCCCAGCATTTT. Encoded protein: CASSQDRQSGPQHF.